This T cell receptor (beta chain) was sequenced for a study of glioma-infiltrating T cells after dendritic cell vaccination. The germline gives CDR1 SEHNR, CDR2 FQNEAQ (reference sequence). V was pared by 0 bases and J by 8 bases, with 8 bases between. The CDR3 consists of 13 residues. The immunoSEQ assay amplified TCRB CDR3 from up to 2 ug DNA. The primer mix had 60 V beta and 13 J beta primers. This table comes from immunoSEQ multiplex PCR, and its TCRdb copy is limited to in-frame clones, with some not included. The sample yields 45,000 to 60,000 clones, roughly 80% seen once. Time point of the sample: after dendritic cell vaccination, including at tumor progression/relapse. All glioblastoma patients lacked an isocitrate dehydrogenase mutation.

V gene TRBV7-9 combines with J gene TRBJ1-3; D call uncertain. The source of this sequence is a human donor with glioblastoma. The sample here was blood, taken after dendritic cell vaccination. CDR3 nucleotides: TGTGCCAGCAGCTTAGCTCAGATCGACACCATATATTTT. It translates to CASSLAQIDTIYF. The full variable domain, completed using reference TRBV7-9 and TRBJ1-3, is DTGVSQNPRHKITKRGQNVTFRCDPISEHNRLYWYRQTLGQGPEFLTYFQNEAQLEKSRLLSDRFSAERPKGSFSTLEIQRTEQGDSAMYLCASSLAQIDTIYFGEGSWLTVV.